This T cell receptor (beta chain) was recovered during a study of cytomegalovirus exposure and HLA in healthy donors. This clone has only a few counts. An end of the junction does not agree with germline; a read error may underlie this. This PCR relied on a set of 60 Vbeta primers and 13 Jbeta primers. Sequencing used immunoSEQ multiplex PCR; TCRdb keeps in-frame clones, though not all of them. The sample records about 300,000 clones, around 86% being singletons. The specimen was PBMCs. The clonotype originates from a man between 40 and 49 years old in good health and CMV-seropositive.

CDR3 protein: CSSSLAQGSTDTQYF. The CDR3 DNA reads TGTTCCAGCAGCTTGGCGCAGGGGTCTACAGATACGCAGTATTTT. V is TRBV7-9 and J is TRBJ2-3, with D perhaps matching TRBD1 (6 bases). Germline values: CDR1 SEHNR, CDR2 FQNEAQ (reference sequence). There are 15 residues in the CDR3.